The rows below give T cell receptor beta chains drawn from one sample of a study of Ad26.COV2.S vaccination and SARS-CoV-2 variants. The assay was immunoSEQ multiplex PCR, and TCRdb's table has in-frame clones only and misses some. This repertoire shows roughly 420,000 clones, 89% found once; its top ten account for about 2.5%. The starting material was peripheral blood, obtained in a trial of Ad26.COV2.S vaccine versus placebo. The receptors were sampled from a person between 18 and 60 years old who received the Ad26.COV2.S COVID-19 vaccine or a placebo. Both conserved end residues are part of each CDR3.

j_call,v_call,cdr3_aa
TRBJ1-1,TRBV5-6,CASSLGALYMNTEAFF
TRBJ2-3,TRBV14,CASSQDFLAGGGTDTQYF
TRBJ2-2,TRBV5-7,CASSWGQEMTGELFF
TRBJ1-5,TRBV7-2,CASSFRQGWNQPQHF
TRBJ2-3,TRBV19,CASSLTSTDTQYF
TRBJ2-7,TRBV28,CASSLGGMGHEQYF
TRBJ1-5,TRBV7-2,CASSPRAVGANQPQHF
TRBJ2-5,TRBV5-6,CASSLVALKTQYF
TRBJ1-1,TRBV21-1,CASSPRDRGPDSEAFF
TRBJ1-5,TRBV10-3,CAISEFQPSNQPQHF
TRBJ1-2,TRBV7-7,CASSLVSPGQGKGYNYGYTF
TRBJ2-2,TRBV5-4,CASSLGGLTGELFF
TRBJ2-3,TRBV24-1,CATSDSFFTDTQYF
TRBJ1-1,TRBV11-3,CASSPTWAEAFF
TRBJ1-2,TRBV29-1,CSVPNSRQGVVSYGYTF
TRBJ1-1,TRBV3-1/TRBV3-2,CASSQATANTEAFF
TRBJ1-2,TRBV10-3,CAIRRQGADYGYTF
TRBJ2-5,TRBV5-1,CASSAGLAGGPSETQYF
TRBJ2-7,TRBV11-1,CASHRGSSSYEQYF
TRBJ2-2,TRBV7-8,CASSFWGQNTGELFF
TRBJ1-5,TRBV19,CASRTGLLGPQHF
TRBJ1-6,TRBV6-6,CASSYPNRANSPLHF
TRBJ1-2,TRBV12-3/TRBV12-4,CASRRGPNYGYTF
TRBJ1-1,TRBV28,CASSSGGQSEEAFF
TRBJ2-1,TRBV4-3,CASSQTDRGRGPYNEQFF
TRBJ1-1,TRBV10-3,CAISGTAMNTEAFF
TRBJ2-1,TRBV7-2,CATGTSSYNEQFF
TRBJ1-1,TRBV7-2,CASSLRPQGSEAFF
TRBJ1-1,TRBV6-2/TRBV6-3,CASSYGPPRRAFF